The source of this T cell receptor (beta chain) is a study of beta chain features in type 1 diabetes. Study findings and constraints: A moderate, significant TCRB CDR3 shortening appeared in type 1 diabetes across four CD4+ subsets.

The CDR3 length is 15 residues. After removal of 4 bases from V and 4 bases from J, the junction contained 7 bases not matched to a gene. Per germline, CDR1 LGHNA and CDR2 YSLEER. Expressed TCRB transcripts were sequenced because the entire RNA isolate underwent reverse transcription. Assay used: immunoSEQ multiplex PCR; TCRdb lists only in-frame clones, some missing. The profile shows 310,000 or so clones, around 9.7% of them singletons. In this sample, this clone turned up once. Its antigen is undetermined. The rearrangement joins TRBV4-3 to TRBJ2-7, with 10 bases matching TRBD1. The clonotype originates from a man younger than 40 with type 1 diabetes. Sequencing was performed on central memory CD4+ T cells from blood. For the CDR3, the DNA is TGCGCCAGCAGCCGAGGACAGGGGGAACCTTACGAGCAGTACTTC. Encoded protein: CASSRGQGEPYEQYF.